This T cell receptor (beta chain) was identified during a study of cytomegalovirus exposure and HLA in healthy donors (dated by TCRdb to 2015 to 2018). About the full investigation: According to an earlier analysis of 587 of the donors, some 170 million T cells yielded over 100 million unique TCR beta sequences and approximately 300 Gb of sequence data. An early release covering over 500 HLA-typed donors comprised approximately 290 gigabases of sequencing data and around 86 million unique TCR sequences. The genetic ancestry cluster associated with self-reported Caucasian donors included 80% to 90% of the 398 genotyped donors. The study aimed to test whether signatures of past pathogen exposure could be identified by cataloging public T cell receptors. The study used immunosequencing to profile the T cell repertoires of several hundred subjects and linked those repertoires to cytomegalovirus serostatus. A separate validation cohort of 100 to 150 different subjects was used in addition to the 666-subject first cohort. High-throughput TCR immunosequencing, statistical association of individual TCRs with disease status, and machine learning were combined to predict cytomegalovirus infection status. A later analysis re-analyzed previously published TCR beta repertoires from 500 to 700 donors and added high-resolution HLA genotyping to study TCR occurrence patterns. The later analysis used no new phenotypic data to find candidate immune exposures, relying instead on TCR beta sequences and their occurrence across donors. In an earlier analysis of 587 of the donors, high-throughput TCR beta sequencing was used to judge whether each TCR beta V gene segment behaved as functional or pseudogenic. Donor age, sex, ethnicity and CMV serostatus were compiled alongside the repertoire data. A later genetic analysis took genome-wide SNP genotypes for about three fifths of the 666 donors and used that subset as a discovery cohort. All discovery cohort repertoires had been generated using a single sequencing platform. Both class I and class II loci were covered by HLA typing, at four-digit resolution. Typing coverage varied by locus: roughly 629-640 donors for A, B, C, DRB1 and DQB1; roughly 510 for DQA1; approximately 570 for DPA1; roughly 470 for DPB1. Because of strong linkage in the cohort, five DR-DQ haplotypes were treated as single units for association and clustering. On average, 235,054 unique TCR beta nucleotide sequences were sequenced per donor among several hundred genotyped donors of the cohort, with around 19% of those sequences being non-productive.

Library construction relied on the immunoSEQ multiplex PCR assay. The multiplex PCR relied on a mix of 60 forward primers for TCR Vbeta segments and 13 reverse primers for TCR Jbeta segments. Amplification of the CDR3 region of rearranged TCR beta genes was performed with a multiplex PCR assay on genomic DNA. The Illumina HiSeq System was used to sequence the amplified TCR beta libraries as 87-base-pair reads. In the source study's methods: A later analysis tallied around 87 million unique TCR beta chains across the approximately 670 repertoires, and roughly 11 million of those chains were shared by two or more donors. To remove PCR and sequencing errors, raw reads were error-corrected and collapsed into unique sequences using a nearest-neighbor algorithm that merged closely related sequences. Alignment of CDR3 sequences to IMGT reference sequences was used to assign V, D and J gene segments. For a sequence to be retained, a match of at least six nucleotides to both a V gene segment and a J gene segment was required. A rearrangement was called productive if the CDR3 had no stop codons and remained in frame with V and J, and every other rearrangement was called non-productive. CDR3 was defined by IMGT convention, running from the second conserved V-encoded cysteine to the conserved J-encoded phenylalanine. The earlier analysis of some 540 of the donors excluded any sequence lacking an unambiguous match to a single V gene segment. An earlier analysis of fewer than 750 of the donors called V segments functional above 56.7% productive rearrangements and segregating when the between-donor standard deviation exceeded 5%. A statistical classification framework was built to diagnose cytomegalovirus status from the catalog of TCR beta chain sequences. A later analysis assigned V and J genes by comparing TCR nucleotide sequences with IMGT/GENE-DB human TR gene sequences. A later analysis assigned CDR3 sequences and most-parsimonious VDJ recombination scenarios with the TCRdist pipeline. A later analysis defined each TCR beta chain by its CDR3 amino acid sequence plus V-gene family, and excluded reads lacking a unique V-gene family. A later analysis removed 550 to 700 highly shared, low-generation-probability nucleotide sequences to deal with suspected cross-contamination and a sequencing artifact. For each public chain, a later analysis derived a clonal expansion index from normalized ranks of inferred template counts within each repertoire. In a later analysis, generation probabilities were computed with a VDJ recombination model fitted to out-of-frame rearrangements, and the resulting probabilities were checked against IGoR. Hypergeometric tests were used in a later analysis to score TCR-TCR, TCR-HLA and TCR-CMV co-occurrence, with a repertoire-size bias correction applied to the TCR pairs. To estimate false discovery rates, a later analysis permuted the HLA or CMV assignments 20 times. In a later analysis, co-occurring TCRs were grouped using DBSCAN, and TCRdist sequence similarity was added for clustering within HLA-allele-positive subsets. Repertoires with fewer than 30,000 or more than 120,000 public chains, plus five repertoires with anomalous nucleotide sharing, were excluded from co-occurrence clustering. This immuneACCESS table, as held by TCRdb, lists in-frame sequences with V and J called but not all clones. Of the missing ones, under half trace to an unresolved V gene in checked studies; the others have no known cause. V, J and clone size are those of that table, while D and trimming were read from the DNA. Here the sample has fewer than 200,000 clones; about 72% occur a single time. Jointly, the top ten make up approximately 1.4% of the sample.

What the study reported, not specific to this receptor: The sequencing pipeline was judged likely to have produced a cluster of highly shared sequence variants as a technical artifact. An association between a missense DCLRE1C variant and V-gene and J-gene trimming of TCR beta chains was found in a later genetic analysis and replicated in an independent cohort. Assigning TCR associations to individual alleles was difficult when HLA alleles, especially DR and DQ, strongly co-occurred. Sequencing depth was assumed to be roughly uniform across donors in the presence/absence analyses, though that assumption may not hold. Linkage disequilibrium might explain the correlated functional status among segregating V segments, but an unknown experimental factor could not be ruled out. The earlier analysis of some 540 of the donors excluded roughly 16 rarely observed V segments, including chromosome 9 orphons, because counts were too low. The classifier was reported to diagnose cytomegalovirus status with high specificity and sensitivity in both the original cohort and the validation cohort. Compared with equally common non-associated chains, HLA-associated TCR beta chains in a later analysis were more clonally expanded and had lower generation probabilities. While some public TCRs were present in many individuals, most TCR sequences turned up only very rarely across donors. In a later analysis, around 15,000 TCR beta sequences were associated with specific HLA alleles at a false discovery rate of 0.05. A further reported finding was that TCR beta sequences accurately predicted the HLA-A and HLA-B alleles for most subjects in the first cohort. In this cohort, only TCR beta chains were sequenced, and detectable features were limited by the absence of alpha or paired-chain data. According to a later analysis, parvovirus B19, influenza, CMV and Epstein-Barr virus appeared linked to several top co-occurrence clusters. Broadly in line with IMGT annotations, most TCR beta V segments showed up in productive rearrangements about 90% or about 30% of the time in an earlier analysis of 450 to 600 of the donors. It was suggested by the authors that the approach could potentially be generalized to other disease states and immunological phenotypes. Some IMGT-functional V segments, including TRBV6-2 and TRBV6-3, could not be told apart with the 87-base-pair reads, so those segments were excluded. The study gave a list of about 150 TCR beta chains associated with cytomegalovirus. A few of the identified cytomegalovirus-associated TCR beta chains were confirmed in vitro to be specific for cytomegalovirus antigens. Compared with the approximately 710-donor mean, donors in an Asian-associated ancestry cluster had fewer N-insertions in productive TCRs, according to a later genetic analysis. Because HLA typing was unavailable for some donors at each locus, only the typed subset was used in association tests. A later analysis found that TCR association rates varied across HLA loci, with DRB1 alleles showing the most associated TCRs and HLA-C alleles the fewest. CMV serostatus was the only immune exposure information available for the cohort. Most CMV-associated TCR beta chains appeared to be HLA-restricted in a later analysis, and the HLA associations seemed to be driven largely by CMV exposure.

The cohort was made up of approximately 670 healthy bone marrow donors. All cohort members were sampled while nominally healthy, although unrecorded immune exposures were likely present. The donor tested CMV seronegative, placing the donor among the roughly 400 seronegative members of the cohort. A peripheral blood sample was collected from each donor, and TCR beta sequencing was performed on peripheral blood mononuclear cells. Genomic DNA was extracted from the blood cell samples with the Qiagen DNeasy Blood Extraction Kit. CDR3 length: 15 amino acids, cysteine to phenylalanine. The CDR3 DNA has 45 bases and is translated from base 1. The junction shows trimming of 3 bases on V and 6 bases on J, and the gene matches do not reach 8 bases of it. In the germline V gene (reference sequence), CDR1 corresponds to MNHEY and CDR2 to SMNVEV. Regarding this clone: Its target antigen remains unknown. Per-base quality was not reported, and no clone a single base away is much larger than it.

Rearrangement joined TRBV27 to TRBJ1-2; 9 middle bases align to TRBD1. This receptor was identified in a girl aged 10 to 17 in good health and CMV-seronegative. What was sequenced was PBMCs. CDR3 reads: CASSFSQGASHGYTF. Here is the DNA: TGTGCCAGCAGTTTTTCACAGGGGGCGTCCCATGGCTACACCTTC.